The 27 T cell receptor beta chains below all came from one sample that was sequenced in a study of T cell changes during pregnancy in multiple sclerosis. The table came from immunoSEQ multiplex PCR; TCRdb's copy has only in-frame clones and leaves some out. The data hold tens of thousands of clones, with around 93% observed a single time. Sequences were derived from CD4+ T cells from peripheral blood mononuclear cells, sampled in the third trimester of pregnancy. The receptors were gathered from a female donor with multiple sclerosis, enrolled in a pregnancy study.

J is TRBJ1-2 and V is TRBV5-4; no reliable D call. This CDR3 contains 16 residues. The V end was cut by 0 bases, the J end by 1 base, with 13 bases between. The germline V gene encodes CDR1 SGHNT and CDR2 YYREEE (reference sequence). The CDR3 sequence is CASSLDPIVINYGYTF. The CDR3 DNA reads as TGTGCCAGCAGCTTGGACCCCATAGTAATTAACTATGGCTACACCTTC.

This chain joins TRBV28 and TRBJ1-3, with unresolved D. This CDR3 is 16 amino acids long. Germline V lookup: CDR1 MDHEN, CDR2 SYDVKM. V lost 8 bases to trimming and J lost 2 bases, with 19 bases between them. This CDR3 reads CASRRPMGRTGNTIYF. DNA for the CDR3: TGTGCCAGCCGTAGGCCGATGGGGAGGACTGGAAACACCATATATTTT.

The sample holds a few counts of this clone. Here the CDR3 reads CASSILQNQPQHF. The DNA for the CDR3 is TGTGCCAGCAGTATTTTGCAGAATCAGCCCCAGCATTTT. V usage is TRBV2 and J usage is TRBJ1-5; D gene uncertain. Germline CDR1 SNHLY, CDR2 FYNNEI. CDR3 length: 13 residues. The V end was cut by 5 bases, the J end by 4 bases, with 9 bases between.

The CDR3 loop is CACDSETGELFF. The CDR3 DNA is TGTGCCTGTGACTCCGAGACCGGGGAGCTGTTTTTT. The chain is built from TRBV30 and TRBJ2-2; no clear D gene. Germline loops: CDR1 GTSNPN, CDR2 SVGIG (reference sequence). CDR3 length: 12 residues. The V end was cut by 6 bases, the J end by 5 bases, with 10 bases between.

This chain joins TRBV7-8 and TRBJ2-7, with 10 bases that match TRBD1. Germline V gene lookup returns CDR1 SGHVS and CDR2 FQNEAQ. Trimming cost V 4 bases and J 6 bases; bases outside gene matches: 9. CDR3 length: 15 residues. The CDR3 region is CASSSAGTGVGEQYF. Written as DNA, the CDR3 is TGTGCCAGCAGCTCAGCCGGGACAGGGGTAGGCGAGCAGTACTTC.

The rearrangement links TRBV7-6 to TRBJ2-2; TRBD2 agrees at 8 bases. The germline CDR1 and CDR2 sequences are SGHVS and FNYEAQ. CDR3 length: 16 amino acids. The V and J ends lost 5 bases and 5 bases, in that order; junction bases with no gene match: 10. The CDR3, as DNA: TGTGCCAGCAGCCCCCAGACTAGCGAGAAAACCGGGGAGCTGTTTTTT. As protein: CASSPQTSEKTGELFF.

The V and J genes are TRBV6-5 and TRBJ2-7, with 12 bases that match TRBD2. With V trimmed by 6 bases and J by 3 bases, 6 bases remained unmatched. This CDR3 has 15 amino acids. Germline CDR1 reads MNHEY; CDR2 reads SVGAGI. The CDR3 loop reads CASRGWTSGNYEQYF. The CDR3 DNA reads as TGTGCCAGCAGGGGGTGGACTAGCGGGAACTACGAGCAGTACTTC.

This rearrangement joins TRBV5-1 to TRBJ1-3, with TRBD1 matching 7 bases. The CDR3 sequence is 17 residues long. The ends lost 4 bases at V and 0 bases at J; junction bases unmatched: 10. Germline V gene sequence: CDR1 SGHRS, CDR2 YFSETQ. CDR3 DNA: TGCGCCAGCAGCCCGCAGGGTGGACAGGCCTCTGGAAACACCATATATTTT. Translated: CASSPQGGQASGNTIYF.

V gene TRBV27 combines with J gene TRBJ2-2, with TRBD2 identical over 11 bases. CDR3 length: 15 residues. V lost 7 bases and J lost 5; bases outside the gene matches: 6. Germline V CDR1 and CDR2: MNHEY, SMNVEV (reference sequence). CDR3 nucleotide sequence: TGTGCCAGCACTCCGAGACTAGCGGGAACCGGGGAGCTGTTTTTT. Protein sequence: CASTPRLAGTGELFF.

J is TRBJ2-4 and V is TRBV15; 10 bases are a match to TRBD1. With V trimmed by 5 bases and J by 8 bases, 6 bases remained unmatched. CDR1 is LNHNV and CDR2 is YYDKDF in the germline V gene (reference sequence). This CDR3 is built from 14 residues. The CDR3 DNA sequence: TGTGCCACCAGCGGGACAGGGGTTAGGTACATTCAGTACTTC. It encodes CATSGTGVRYIQYF.

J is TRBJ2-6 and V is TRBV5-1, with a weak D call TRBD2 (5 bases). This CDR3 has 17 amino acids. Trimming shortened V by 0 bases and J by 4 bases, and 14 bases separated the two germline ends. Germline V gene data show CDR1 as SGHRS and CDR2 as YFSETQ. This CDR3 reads CASSLGTRVSGANVLTF. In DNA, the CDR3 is TGCGCCAGCAGCTTGGGGACGAGGGTCTCAGGGGCCAACGTCCTGACTTTC.

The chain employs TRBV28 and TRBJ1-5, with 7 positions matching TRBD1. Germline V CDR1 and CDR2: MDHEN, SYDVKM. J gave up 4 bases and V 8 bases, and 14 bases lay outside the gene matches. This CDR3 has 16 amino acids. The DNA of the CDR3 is TGTGCCAGCCACGCACCACAGGGGTGGGGGAATCAGCCCCAGCATTTT. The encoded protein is CASHAPQGWGNQPQHF. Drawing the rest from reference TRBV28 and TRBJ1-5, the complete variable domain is DVKVTQSSRYLVKRTGEKVFLECVQDMDHENMFWYRQDPGLGLRLIYFSYDVKMKEKGDIPEGYSVSREKKERFSLILESASTNQTSMYLCASHAPQGWGNQPQHFGDGTRLSIL.

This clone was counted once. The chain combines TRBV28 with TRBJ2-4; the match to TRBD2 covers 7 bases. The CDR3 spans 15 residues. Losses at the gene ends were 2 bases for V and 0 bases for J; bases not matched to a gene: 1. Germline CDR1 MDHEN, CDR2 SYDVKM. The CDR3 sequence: CASSLPGGAKNIQYF. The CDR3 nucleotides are TGTGCCAGCAGTTTACCGGGAGGAGCCAAAAACATTCAGTACTTC.

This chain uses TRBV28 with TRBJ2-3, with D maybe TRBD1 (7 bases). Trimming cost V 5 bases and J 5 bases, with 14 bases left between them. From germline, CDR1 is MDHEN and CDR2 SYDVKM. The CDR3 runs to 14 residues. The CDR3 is CASSPPGGIDTQYF. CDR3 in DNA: TGTGCCAGCAGTCCCCCAGGGGGGATAGATACGCAGTATTTT. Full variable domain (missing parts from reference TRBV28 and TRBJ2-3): DVKVTQSSRYLVKRTGEKVFLECVQDMDHENMFWYRQDPGLGLRLIYFSYDVKMKEKGDIPEGYSVSREKKERFSLILESASTNQTSMYLCASSPPGGIDTQYFGPGTRLTVL.

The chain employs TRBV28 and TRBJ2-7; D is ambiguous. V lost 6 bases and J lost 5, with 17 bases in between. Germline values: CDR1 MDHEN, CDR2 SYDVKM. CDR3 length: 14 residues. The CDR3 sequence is CASSRTNGRDEQYF. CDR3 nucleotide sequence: TGTGCCAGCAGCCGAACCAACGGCCGGGACGAGCAGTACTTC.

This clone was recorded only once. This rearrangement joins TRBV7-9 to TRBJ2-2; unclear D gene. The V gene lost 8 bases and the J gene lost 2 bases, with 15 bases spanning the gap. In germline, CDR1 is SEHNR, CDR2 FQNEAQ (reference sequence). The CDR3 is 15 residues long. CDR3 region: CASSSVHPNTGELFF. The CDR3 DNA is TGTGCCAGCTCATCGGTCCACCCTAACACCGGGGAGCTGTTTTTT.

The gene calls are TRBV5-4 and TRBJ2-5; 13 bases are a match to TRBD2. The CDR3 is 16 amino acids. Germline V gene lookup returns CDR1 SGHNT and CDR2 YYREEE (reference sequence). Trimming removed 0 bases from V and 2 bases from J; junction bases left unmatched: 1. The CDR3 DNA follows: TGTGCCAGCAGCTTGGGGGGACTAGCGGGACAAGAGACCCAGTACTTC. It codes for CASSLGGLAGQETQYF.

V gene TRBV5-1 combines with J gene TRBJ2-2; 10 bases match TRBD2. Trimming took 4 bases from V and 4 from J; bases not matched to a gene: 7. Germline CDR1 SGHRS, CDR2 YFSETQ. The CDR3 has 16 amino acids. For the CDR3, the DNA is TGCGCCAGCAGCGACCGGACTAGCGGATTCACCGGGGAGCTGTTTTTT. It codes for CASSDRTSGFTGELFF.

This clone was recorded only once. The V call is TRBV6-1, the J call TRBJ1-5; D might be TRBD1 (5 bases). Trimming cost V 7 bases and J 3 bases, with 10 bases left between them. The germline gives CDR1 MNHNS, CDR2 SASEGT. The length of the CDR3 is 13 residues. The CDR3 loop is CASNGATNQPQHF. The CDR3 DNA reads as TGTGCCAGCAATGGGGCTACCAATCAGCCCCAGCATTTT.

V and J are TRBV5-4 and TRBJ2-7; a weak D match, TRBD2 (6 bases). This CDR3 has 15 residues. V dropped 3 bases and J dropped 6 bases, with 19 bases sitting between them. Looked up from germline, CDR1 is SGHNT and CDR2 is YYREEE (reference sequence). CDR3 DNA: TGTGCCAGCAGCTCCCGAATCGACCGGGAGTTCGAGCAGTACTTC. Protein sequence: CASSSRIDREFEQYF.

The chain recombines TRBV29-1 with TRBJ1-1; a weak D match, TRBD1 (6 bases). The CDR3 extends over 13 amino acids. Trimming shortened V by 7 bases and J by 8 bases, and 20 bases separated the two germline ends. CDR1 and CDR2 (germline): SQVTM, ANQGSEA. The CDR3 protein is CSALDRGGNEAFF. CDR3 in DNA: TGCAGCGCCCTAGATAGGGGGGGCAACGAAGCTTTCTTT.

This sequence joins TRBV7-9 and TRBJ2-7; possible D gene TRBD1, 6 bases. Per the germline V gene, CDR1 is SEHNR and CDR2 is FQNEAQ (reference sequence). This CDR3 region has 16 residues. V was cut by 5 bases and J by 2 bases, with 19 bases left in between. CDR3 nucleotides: TGTGCCAGCAGCGGGACAAGGGCAGGGGCAACCTACGAGCAGTACTTC. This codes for CASSGTRAGATYEQYF.

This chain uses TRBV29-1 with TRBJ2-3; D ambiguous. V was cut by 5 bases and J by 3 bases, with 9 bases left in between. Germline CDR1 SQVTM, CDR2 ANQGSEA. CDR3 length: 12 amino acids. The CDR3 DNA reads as TGCAGCGTTACACTCGGGACAGATACGCAGTATTTT. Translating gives CSVTLGTDTQYF.

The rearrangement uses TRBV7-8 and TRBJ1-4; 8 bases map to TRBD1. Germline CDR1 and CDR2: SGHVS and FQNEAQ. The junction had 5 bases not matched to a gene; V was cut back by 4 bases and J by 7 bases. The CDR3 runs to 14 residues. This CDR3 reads CASSSRGHGEKLFF. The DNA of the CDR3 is TGTGCCAGCAGCTCCAGGGGGCATGGTGAAAAACTGTTTTTT.

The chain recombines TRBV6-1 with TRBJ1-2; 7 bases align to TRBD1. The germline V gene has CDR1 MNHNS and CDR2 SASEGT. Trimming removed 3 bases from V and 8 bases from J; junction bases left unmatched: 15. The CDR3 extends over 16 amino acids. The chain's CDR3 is CASSDRTGPISRGYTF. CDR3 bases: TGTGCCAGCAGTGATAGGACAGGACCCATTTCGAGGGGCTACACCTTC.

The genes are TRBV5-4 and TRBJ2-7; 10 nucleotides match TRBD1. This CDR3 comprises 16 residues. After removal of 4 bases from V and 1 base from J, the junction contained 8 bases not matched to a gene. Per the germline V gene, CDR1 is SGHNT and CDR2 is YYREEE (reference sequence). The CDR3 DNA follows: TGTGCCAGCAGCCCCGGCGGGGGACAGGGGTCCTACGAGCAGTACTTC. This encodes CASSPGGGQGSYEQYF.

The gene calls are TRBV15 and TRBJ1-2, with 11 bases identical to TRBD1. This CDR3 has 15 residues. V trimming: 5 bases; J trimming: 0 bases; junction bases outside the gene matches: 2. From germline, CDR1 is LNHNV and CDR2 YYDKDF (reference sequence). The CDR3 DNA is TGTGCCACCAGCGGGGGACAGGGGGCTAACTATGGCTACACCTTC. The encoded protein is CATSGGQGANYGYTF.